The clone carrying this T cell receptor beta chain was seen at least ten times. No antigen is known for it. J gave up 6 bases and V 3 bases, and 11 bases lay outside the gene matches. The germline gives CDR1 SGHVS, CDR2 FQNEAQ. The CDR3 is 16 residues long. TCRdb independently ran MiXCR on the reads; one entry per CDR3 protein. The table shows 300,000 to 400,000 distinct CDR3 sequences, with approximately 32% occurring only once. The entry originates in a study of T cell repertoires in cytomegalovirus infection. At the level of the study: The public TCR beta signatures pointed to both CMV infection and matching HLA type.

Study-level findings and limits: It was HLA-C-restricted CMV-specific TCR beta clonotypes that dominated the response ex vivo.

The clonotype was recovered from a human donor in good health (CMV status not recorded). Some clones in this sample may be carry-over from other donors' samples. The sample was cultured PBMCs, taken from culture after CMV antigen stimulation. This sequence joins TRBV7-8 and TRBJ1-2; TRBD1 matches 9 bases. CDR3 DNA sequence: TGTGCCAGCAGCTTCGGACAGGGGACGCCTCTTAATGGCTACACCTTC. This translates into CASSFGQGTPLNGYTF.